The 14 T cell receptor beta chains below come from one sample, sequenced in a study of sequential checkpoint blockade in melanoma. Treatment of the sample: randomized to nivolumab then ipilimumab (arm A) or the reverse (arm B). Profiled with immunoSEQ multiplex PCR; TCRdb holds only in-frame clones, not every one. The table records roughly 34,000 clones, 75% to 90% of them present only once. The sample in question was CD8+ T cells sorted from blood (inferred from file names), obtained from a patient given nivolumab and ipilimumab in sequence. These receptors all come from a human donor with melanoma.

The rearrangement joins TRBV4-1 to TRBJ2-5; 7 nucleotides match TRBD1. V shed 1 base and J 1 base; nucleotides not matched to a gene: 6. Germline CDR1 and CDR2: MGHRA and YSYEKL. The CDR3 covers 16 residues. Written as DNA, the CDR3 is TGCGCCAGCAGCCAAGTCGGGACAGCGCCCCAAGAGACCCAGTACTTC. Protein sequence: CASSQVGTAPQETQYF.

The gene calls are TRBV27 and TRBJ1-5, with 7 bases lining up with TRBD1. Germline CDR1 and CDR2: MNHEY and SMNVEV (reference sequence). V lost 6 bases and J lost 9; bases outside the gene matches: 11. The CDR3 is made up of 14 amino acids. CDR3 residues: CASSPRQGGVPQHF. As DNA, the CDR3 is TGTGCCAGCAGCCCACGACAGGGAGGAGTGCCCCAGCATTTT.

The chain has TRBV2 and TRBJ2-4; D may be TRBD1 (5 bases). Germline assignment: CDR1 SNHLY and CDR2 FYNNEI. Trimming shortened V by 3 bases and J by 4 bases, and 10 bases separated the two germline ends. This CDR3 spans 14 amino acids. DNA of the CDR3: TGTGCCAGCAGTGAGTCTGACAGAAAAAACATTCAGTACTTC. This codes for CASSESDRKNIQYF.

The genes are TRBV27 and TRBJ1-5; 9 positions agree with TRBD1. Germline loops: CDR1 MNHEY, CDR2 SMNVEV (reference sequence). The CDR3 sequence is 13 residues long. V was pared by 8 bases and J by 3 bases, with 2 bases of the junction left unmatched. DNA of the CDR3: TGTGCCAGCGGACAGGGGCTCAATCAGCCCCAGCATTTT. This translates into CASGQGLNQPQHF.

J is TRBJ1-4 and V is TRBV27, with D possibly TRBD1 on 6 matching bases. The CDR3 is 13 amino acids. The V and J ends lost 4 bases and 7 bases respectively, with 10 bases between them. The germline V gene has CDR1 MNHEY and CDR2 SMNVEV (reference sequence). CDR3 DNA: TGTGCCAGCAGTTCGCGGGGGCGTGAAAAACTGTTTTTT. Residues: CASSSRGREKLFF.

The CDR3 nucleotides are TGTGCCAGCAGTCCCCTAGTAATTGACGAGCAGTACTTC. Translated: CASSPLVIDEQYF. The chain carries TRBV28 and TRBJ2-7, with D unresolved. Germline values: CDR1 MDHEN, CDR2 SYDVKM. The CDR3 runs to 13 residues. Trimming removed 5 bases at V and 5 bases at J, with 13 bases between. Complete variable domain (other parts from reference TRBV28 and TRBJ2-7): DVKVTQSSRYLVKRTGEKVFLECVQDMDHENMFWYRQDPGLGLRLIYFSYDVKMKEKGDIPEGYSVSREKKERFSLILESASTNQTSMYLCASSPLVIDEQYFGPGTRLTVT.

This clone was recorded once. The gene calls are TRBV19 and TRBJ2-1; D perhaps matches TRBD2 (5 bases). V lost 1 base to trimming and J lost 1 base, with 11 bases between them. Germline assignment: CDR1 LNHDA and CDR2 SQIVND (reference sequence). The CDR3 sequence is 16 residues long. The CDR3 DNA follows: TGTGCCAGTAGTATAGGGGAGTACGGGTCCTACAATGAGCAGTTCTTC. Residues: CASSIGEYGSYNEQFF.

The chain recombines TRBV4-2 with TRBJ2-7; TRBD2 matches at 9 bases. Germline V lookup: CDR1 LGHNA, CDR2 YNFKEQ. Trimming cost V 1 base and J 2 bases; bases outside gene matches: 3. The CDR3 runs 15 residues. Here the CDR3 reads CASSQGLAGAYEQYF. In DNA form, the CDR3 reads TGTGCCAGCAGCCAAGGATTAGCGGGGGCCTACGAGCAGTACTTC.

V gene TRBV6-1 combines with J gene TRBJ1-2, with TRBD1 matching over 7 bases. This CDR3 comprises 13 residues. Germline V CDR1 and CDR2: MNHNS, SASEGT. After removal of 1 base from V and 4 bases from J, the junction contained 0 bases not matched to a gene. CDR3 residues: CASSEGQGYGYTF. Written as DNA, the CDR3 is TGTGCCAGCAGTGAAGGACAGGGCTATGGCTACACCTTC.

The DNA of the CDR3 is TGTGCCAGCAGCTACGACTCTAACTCCTACGAGCAGTACTTC. Translation gives CASSYDSNSYEQYF. The chain is built from TRBV13 and TRBJ2-7; D gene uncertain. This CDR3 has 14 amino acids. In germline, CDR1 is PRHDT, CDR2 FYEKMQ (reference sequence). The ends were cut back, 4 bases at V and 0 bases at J, with 10 bases in the middle.

This clone has only a few counts. The chain is built from TRBV30 and TRBJ1-2; no firm D call. The CDR3 spans 11 residues. Germline CDR1 and CDR2: GTSNPN and SVGIG (reference sequence). Between the trimmed V and J ends, which lost 2 bases and 3 bases, there was a span of 4 bases. CDR3 amino acids: CAWSRDYGYTF. As DNA, the CDR3 is TGTGCCTGGAGTCGAGACTATGGCTACACCTTC.

The rearrangement joins TRBV10-3 to TRBJ2-7; 7 nucleotides agree with TRBD2. Germline V gene sequence: CDR1 ENHRY, CDR2 SYGVKD. Trimming removed 0 bases from V and 4 bases from J; junction bases left unmatched: 12. This CDR3 is 17 amino acids long. This CDR3 reads CAISESGFRGSRYEQYF. In DNA form, the CDR3 reads TGTGCCATCAGTGAGTCTGGGTTCCGCGGGAGCAGGTACGAGCAGTACTTC.

The chain couples TRBV9 to TRBJ2-3, with D perhaps matching TRBD1 (5 bases). CDR3 length equals 14 residues. V was cut by 0 bases and J by 0 bases, with 5 bases left in between. The germline gives CDR1 SGDLS, CDR2 YYNGEE. CDR3 sequence (DNA): TGTGCCAGCAGCGTAGGACAGAGCACAGATACGCAGTATTTT. This gives the protein CASSVGQSTDTQYF.

This chain links TRBV27 with TRBJ1-1; 7 nucleotides agree with TRBD1. This CDR3 has 14 residues. J lost 3 bases, V lost 5 bases, and 6 bases had no gene match. The germline V gene encodes CDR1 MNHEY and CDR2 SMNVEV (reference sequence). The CDR3 bases are TGTGCCAGCAGTGGTACAGGGGACGACACTGAAGCTTTCTTT. This sequence encodes CASSGTGDDTEAFF.